The next 20 T cell receptor beta chains were all read from a single sample in a study of blood T cell repertoires in COVID-19. Assay: immunoSEQ multiplex PCR; the TCRdb copy retains only in-frame clones and omits some. Seen here are over 90,000 clones, roughly 76% observed once, and the top ten hold around 4.7%. Sequencing input: peripheral blood. The source is a man aged 80 or over with COVID-19, enrolled during active disease.

V gene TRBV6-5 combines with J gene TRBJ2-7, with 7 bases identical to TRBD1. The CDR3 consists of 16 residues. Trimming cost V 4 bases and J 4 bases; bases outside gene matches: 13. Germline CDR1 MNHEY, CDR2 SVGAGI. CDR3 nucleotide sequence: TGTGCCAGCAGTTTATCCCTAGGGGGCGCCGGGTACGAGCAGTACTTC. Amino acids: CASSLSLGGAGYEQYF.

The J gene is TRBJ1-1, the V gene TRBV7-3; D is perhaps TRBD1 (6 bases). Trimming shortened V by 4 bases and J by 1 base, and 19 bases separated the two germline ends. Germline loops: CDR1 SGHTA, CDR2 FQGTGA. This CDR3 contains 17 residues. CDR3 DNA sequence: TGTGCCAGCAGCTCAATCCCACTGGGGACACGGAACACTGAAGCTTTCTTT. It is translated as CASSSIPLGTRNTEAFF.

The chain employs TRBV30 and TRBJ2-1, with D possibly being TRBD1 (5 bases). V shed 0 bases and J shed 7 bases, with 10 bases lying between them. CDR1 and CDR2 from the germline V gene are GTSNPN and SVGIG (reference sequence). The length of the CDR3 is 13 residues. Here the CDR3 reads CAWSVDRVNEQFF. In nucleotides, the CDR3 is TGTGCCTGGAGTGTAGACAGAGTAAATGAGCAGTTCTTC.

In its sample, this clone was seen a few times. The rearrangement links TRBV28 to TRBJ2-2; no clear D gene. The germline V and J ends were trimmed by 7 bases and 1 base, with 7 bases remaining between them. CDR1 and CDR2 (germline): MDHEN, SYDVKM. CDR3 length: 13 amino acids. Here the CDR3 reads CASMSGNTGELFF. In DNA form, the CDR3 reads TGTGCCAGCATGTCCGGGAACACCGGGGAGCTGTTTTTT.

The rearrangement joins TRBV2 to TRBJ2-5; D perhaps matches TRBD1 (6 bases). Per germline, CDR1 SNHLY and CDR2 FYNNEI. V was shortened by 5 bases and J by 2 bases, with 9 bases between the two germline ends. The CDR3 extends over 13 amino acids. CDR3: CASSTGTQETQYF. DNA of the CDR3: TGTGCCAGCAGTACCGGGACACAAGAGACCCAGTACTTC.

This clone is a singleton in its sample. The chain uses TRBV10-1 and TRBJ1-5; perhaps TRBD1 as D (6 bases). The CDR3 extends over 19 amino acids. Trimming shortened V by 8 bases and J by 0 bases, and 26 bases separated the two germline ends. Germline-derived CDR1 and CDR2 are WNHNN and SYGVQD (reference sequence). The CDR3 region is CASLYQYRARASSNQPQHF. The CDR3 DNA sequence: TGCGCCAGCCTATACCAATACAGGGCGCGGGCCAGTAGCAATCAGCCCCAGCATTTT.

This clone occurred a few times. This chain links TRBV2 with TRBJ2-7; 11 bases are a match to TRBD1. V lost 6 bases, J lost 2 bases, and 6 bases stayed unmatched. The germline CDR1 and CDR2 sequences are SNHLY and FYNNEI. CDR3 length: 15 residues. DNA for the CDR3: TGTGCCAGCAGGGGGGCGGGACAGGGGGCCTACGAGCAGTACTTC. Translated, it gives CASRGAGQGAYEQYF.

The chain joins TRBV3-1 (or the pseudogene TRBV3-2) to TRBJ1-4; no reliable D call. The CDR3 totals 14 residues. The germline V and J ends were trimmed by 3 bases and 2 bases, with 7 bases remaining between them. CDR1 and CDR2 (germline): LGHDT, YNNKEL (reference sequence). Here the CDR3 DNA reads TGTGCCAGCAGCCAGAGCACTACTAATGAAAAACTGTTTTTT. Translated: CASSQSTTNEKLFF.

V gene TRBV30 combines with J gene TRBJ1-5, with 9 bases that match TRBD1. The CDR3 covers 14 residues. Trimming removed 2 bases from V and 4 bases from J; junction bases left unmatched: 3. In germline, CDR1 is GTSNPN, CDR2 SVGIG (reference sequence). The CDR3: CAWSQTGGNQPQHF. In nucleotides, the CDR3 is TGTGCCTGGAGTCAGACAGGGGGAAATCAGCCCCAGCATTTT.

The rearrangement uses TRBV19 and TRBJ2-1, with 8 bases that match TRBD1. Germline V gives CDR1 LNHDA, CDR2 SQIVND (reference sequence). The CDR3 spans 16 residues. V gave up 5 bases and J gave up 4 bases; unmatched junction bases: 10. This CDR3 reads CASSLRTGPSYNEQFF. CDR3 DNA: TGTGCCAGTAGTCTTCGGACAGGGCCCTCATACAATGAGCAGTTCTTC.

The J gene is TRBJ1-1, the V gene TRBV21-1. TRBV21-1 is noted as a pseudogene. The CDR3 extends over 15 amino acids. The CDR3 DNA reads as TGTGCCAGCACCATAGCGGAGAAATTAAACACTGAAGCTTTCTTT. Translated: CASTIAEKLNTEAFF.

This clone occurred a few times. The chain recombines TRBV28 with TRBJ2-1, with 11 bases aligning to TRBD2. Germline-derived CDR1 and CDR2 are MDHEN and SYDVKM. The CDR3 has 14 amino acids. The V gene end was trimmed by 4 bases and the J gene end by 7 bases; junction bases not matched to a gene: 3. This CDR3 reads CASSSSGRRNEQFF. In DNA form, the CDR3 reads TGTGCCAGCAGTTCTAGCGGGAGGAGGAATGAGCAGTTCTTC.

The V call is TRBV7-9, the J call TRBJ1-1; 7 bases fit TRBD1. Trimming at V came to 5 bases and at J to 0 bases, leaving 6 bases not matched to a gene. CDR1 is SEHNR and CDR2 is FQNEAQ in the germline V gene (reference sequence). The CDR3 loop spans 15 amino acids. This CDR3 reads CASSPTGLMNTEAFF. In DNA, the CDR3 is TGTGCCAGCAGCCCGACAGGGCTCATGAACACTGAAGCTTTCTTT.

This clone showed up just once. The CDR3 sequence is CASSSLPGGSTDTQYF. CDR3 nucleotide sequence: TGTGCCAGCAGTTCCCTGCCGGGGGGGTCCACAGATACGCAGTATTTT. The chain carries TRBV2 and TRBJ2-3; TRBD2 aligns across 8 bases. This CDR3 is built from 16 residues. CDR1 is SNHLY and CDR2 is FYNNEI in the germline V gene. J gave up 2 bases and V 5 bases, and 9 bases lay outside the gene matches. Complete variable domain (other parts from reference TRBV2 and TRBJ2-3): EPEVTQTPSHQVTQMGQEVILRCVPISNHLYFYWYRQILGQKVEFLVSFYNNEISEKSEIFDDQFSVERPDGSNFTLKIRSTKLEDSAMYFCASSSLPGGSTDTQYFGPGTRLTVL.

This sequence joins TRBV7-9 and TRBJ1-2; no reliable D call. Germline loops: CDR1 SEHNR, CDR2 FQNEAQ (reference sequence). V dropped 3 bases and J dropped 0 bases, with 11 bases sitting between them. The CDR3 is made up of 15 amino acids. As DNA, the CDR3 is TGTGCCAGCAGCTTCTTCCGTACGGCTAACTATGGCTACACCTTC. It encodes CASSFFRTANYGYTF.

The rearrangement joins TRBV12-3 or TRBV12-4 to TRBJ2-5; TRBD2 is a possible D gene (6 bases). V was pared by 7 bases and J by 4 bases, with 13 bases between. The CDR3 contains 13 residues. Here the CDR3 reads CASKRVSLETQYF. DNA for the CDR3: TGTGCCAGCAAGCGGGTGTCTTTAGAGACCCAGTACTTC.

The rearrangement joins TRBV7-2 to TRBJ1-2, with D possibly being TRBD1 (5 bases). The ends were cut back, 7 bases at V and 7 bases at J, with 19 bases in the middle. The CDR3 loop spans 14 amino acids. Germline V gene data show CDR1 as SGHTA and CDR2 as FQGNSA. In DNA, the CDR3 is TGTGCCAGCACCCCTCTTCGGGGGATTTTTGGCTACACCTTC. Translated: CASTPLRGIFGYTF.

The genes are TRBV30 and TRBJ2-1; D perhaps matches TRBD1 (5 bases). Germline CDR1 reads GTSNPN; CDR2 reads SVGIG (reference sequence). CDR3 length equals 12 residues. Trimming took 4 bases from V and 9 from J, leaving 13 bases between them. The CDR3 is CAWKRQFSEQFF. As DNA, the CDR3 is TGTGCCTGGAAGAGACAGTTCAGTGAGCAGTTCTTC.

This chain uses TRBV15 with TRBJ1-6, with D possibly being TRBD1 (5 bases). V lost 0 bases and J 15 bases, leaving 15 bases between the germline ends. Germline values: CDR1 LNHNV, CDR2 YYDKDF (reference sequence). This CDR3 region has 14 residues. CDR3 in amino acids: CATSREARARLLHF. CDR3 in DNA: TGTGCCACCAGCAGAGAGGCCAGGGCCCGCCTCCTCCACTTT.

The rearrangement joins TRBV12-5 to TRBJ1-5; D is perhaps TRBD1 (5 bases). V lost 6 bases and J lost 3, with 15 bases in between. The CDR3 loop spans 15 amino acids. From germline, CDR1 is LGHNT and CDR2 FRNRAP. As DNA, the CDR3 is TGTGCTAGTGGAGCCGACAGCCCGGCCAATCAGCCCCAGCATTTT. This sequence encodes CASGADSPANQPQHF.